One sample yielded the 2 T cell receptor beta chains listed below, sequenced in a study of blood T cell repertoires in COVID-19. Sequencing used immunoSEQ multiplex PCR; TCRdb keeps in-frame clones, though not all of them. The data contain about 120,000 clones, approximately 90% of them singletons. The sample taken for sequencing was peripheral blood. These receptors all stem from a man aged 45-65 years with acute or convalescent COVID-19.

This chain uses TRBV24-1 with TRBJ1-5; the D gene is possibly TRBD1 (6 bases). Trimming left V 3 bases short and J 7 bases short, with 15 bases between. The CDR3 runs 15 residues. Germline V CDR1 and CDR2: KGHDR, SFDVKD. CDR3 loop: CATSDTGRRGQPQHF. Written as DNA, the CDR3 is TGTGCCACCAGTGATACCGGGAGGAGGGGGCAGCCCCAGCATTTT.

The chain employs TRBV9 and TRBJ2-1, with 10 bases aligning to TRBD2. CDR1 and CDR2 from the germline V gene are SGDLS and YYNGEE. Losses at the gene ends were 0 bases for V and 6 bases for J; bases not matched to a gene: 6. The CDR3 has 16 amino acids. The CDR3 sequence is CASSVGASGRSNEQFF. DNA of the CDR3: TGTGCCAGCAGCGTAGGGGCTAGCGGGAGAAGCAATGAGCAGTTCTTC.